The 23 T cell receptor beta chains below all came from one sample that was sequenced in a study of blood T cell repertoires in COVID-19. Method: immunoSEQ multiplex PCR; TCRdb's copy keeps in-frame clones and lacks some. The table shows about 200,000 clones, with 80% to 90% occurring only once. The specimen was PBMCs or T cells enriched from blood (not recorded which). Every receptor here comes from a man aged 25-40 years who had recovered from COVID-19.

This clone was seen only once. J is TRBJ1-2 and V is TRBV28; 7 bases fit TRBD1. Germline CDR1 is MDHEN and CDR2 is SYDVKM. CDR3 length: 19 amino acids. J gave up 0 bases and V 3 bases, and 16 bases lay outside the gene matches. CDR3 region: CASSFFRFRQGSTNYGYTF. In DNA, the CDR3 is TGTGCCAGCAGTTTTTTTCGCTTTCGACAGGGTAGTACTAACTATGGCTACACCTTC.

V is TRBV30 and J is TRBJ2-7; no clear D gene. The CDR3 has 11 residues. Trimming shortened V by 2 bases and J by 2 bases, and 4 bases separated the two germline ends. The germline gives CDR1 GTSNPN, CDR2 SVGIG (reference sequence). Written as DNA, the CDR3 is TGTGCCTGGAGTTCAACCTACGAGCAGTACTTC. Its translation: CAWSSTYEQYF.

The chain uses TRBV12-3 or TRBV12-4 and TRBJ1-2, with 7 bases matching TRBD1. This CDR3 has 13 amino acids. Losses at the gene ends were 7 bases for V and 7 bases for J; bases not matched to a gene: 9. CDR3 nucleotide sequence: TGTGCCAGCACCCCTTGGGACAGAGCTGGCTACACCTTC. Its translation: CASTPWDRAGYTF.

This sequence joins TRBV7-9 and TRBJ2-5; 12 bases agree with TRBD2. The CDR3 consists of 16 residues. V was pared by 5 bases and J by 4 bases, with 8 bases of the junction left unmatched. Germline CDR1 reads SEHNR; CDR2 reads FQNEAQ (reference sequence). Here the CDR3 reads CASSPSTSGRRETQYF. In DNA form, the CDR3 reads TGTGCCAGCAGCCCTAGCACTAGCGGGAGGAGAGAGACCCAGTACTTC. The full variable domain, rest sourced from reference TRBV7-9 and TRBJ2-5, is DTGVSQNPRHKITKRGQNVTFRCDPISEHNRLYWYRQTLGQGPEFLTYFQNEAQLEKSRLLSDRFSAERPKGSFSTLEIQRTEQGDSAMYLCASSPSTSGRRETQYFGPGTRLLVL.

The chain couples TRBV2 to TRBJ1-4; D is uncertain. Trimming removed 3 bases from V and 8 bases from J, with 16 bases in between. The CDR3 covers 15 residues. The germline V gene has CDR1 SNHLY and CDR2 FYNNEI. This CDR3 reads CASSDRTRKVEKLFF. CDR3 DNA sequence: TGTGCCAGCAGTGATCGGACTCGAAAGGTCGAAAAACTGTTTTTT.

This clone was seen just once. This chain connects TRBV10-1 to TRBJ2-3, with D tentatively TRBD2 (6 bases). V dropped 2 bases and J dropped 3 bases, with 12 bases sitting between them. This CDR3 is built from 15 residues. The germline gives CDR1 WNHNN, CDR2 SYGVQD (reference sequence). The CDR3 nucleotides read TGCGCCAGCAGTGAGGCGGCAGGGAGGACAGATACGCAGTATTTT. This gives the protein CASSEAAGRTDTQYF.

The gene calls are TRBV29-1 and TRBJ2-7; the D gene is possibly TRBD1 (5 bases). CDR3 length: 13 amino acids. CDR1 is SQVTM and CDR2 is ANQGSEA in the germline V gene. V lost 7 bases to trimming and J lost 2 bases, with 15 bases between them. The CDR3: CSAQGGGAYEQYF. The DNA for the CDR3 is TGCAGCGCCCAGGGTGGCGGAGCCTACGAGCAGTACTTC.

The V call is TRBV6-5, the J call TRBJ1-5, with 10 bases aligning to TRBD1. The J segment lost 7 bases and the V segment lost 6 bases, leaving 6 bases of the junction unmatched. Germline V gene sequence: CDR1 MNHEY, CDR2 SVGAGI. The CDR3 runs 14 residues. CDR3 protein: CASSQDRGVQPQHF. The CDR3 bases are TGTGCCAGCAGCCAGGACAGGGGGGTCCAGCCCCAGCATTTT.

The chain couples TRBV19 to TRBJ1-1, with unresolved D. This CDR3 region has 15 residues. V lost 4 bases and J lost 2, with 14 bases in between. Germline CDR1 LNHDA, CDR2 SQIVND (reference sequence). DNA for the CDR3: TGTGCCAGTAGTACCCTGACTGGTTCTAACACTGAAGCTTTCTTT. As protein: CASSTLTGSNTEAFF.

The gene calls are TRBV2 and TRBJ1-5, with D perhaps matching TRBD1 (5 bases). CDR1 SNHLY and CDR2 FYNNEI come from the germline V gene. The V and J ends lost 6 bases and 11 bases respectively, with 11 bases between them. There are 11 residues in the CDR3. The DNA for the CDR3 is TGTGCCAGCAGCAGGGATGTAACCCAGCATTTT. Protein: CASSRDVTQHF.

V gene TRBV29-1 combines with J gene TRBJ2-7; 10 positions agree with TRBD1. This CDR3 contains 13 residues. Unmatched junction bases numbered 5, after V lost 5 bases and J lost 4 bases. Germline V gene data show CDR1 as SQVTM and CDR2 as ANQGSEA. The CDR3 protein is CSVPGQGLYEQYF. CDR3 coding DNA: TGCAGCGTTCCGGGACAGGGGTTATACGAGCAGTACTTC.

This clone was detected a few times. This chain connects TRBV7-9 to TRBJ2-7, with TRBD1 identical over 7 bases. J was trimmed by 2 bases and V by 4 bases; bases with no gene match: 14. In germline, CDR1 is SEHNR, CDR2 FQNEAQ (reference sequence). The CDR3 sequence is 17 residues long. This CDR3 is CASSSPLGEGGPYEQYF. Written as DNA, the CDR3 is TGTGCCAGCAGCTCTCCTTTAGGCGAAGGGGGCCCCTACGAGCAGTACTTC.

The chain joins TRBV2 to TRBJ2-2; maybe TRBD2 (6 bases). The CDR3 length is 14 residues. V was trimmed by 2 bases and J by 4 bases, leaving 8 bases between them. From germline, CDR1 is SNHLY and CDR2 FYNNEI. CDR3 amino acids: CASSELASTGELFF. The CDR3 bases are TGTGCCAGCAGTGAACTAGCGTCCACCGGGGAGCTGTTTTTT.

In its sample, this clone was seen once. This chain joins TRBV6-1 and TRBJ1-5; D is perhaps TRBD1 (6 bases). The germline CDR1 and CDR2 sequences are MNHNS and SASEGT. The CDR3 is made up of 15 amino acids. Trimming shortened V by 1 base and J by 2 bases, and 9 bases separated the two germline ends. The CDR3 DNA sequence: TGTGCCAGCAGTGAAGTGTCAGGGGGCAATCAGCCCCAGCATTTT. Its protein is CASSEVSGGNQPQHF.

The chain couples TRBV19 to TRBJ1-2; D is possibly TRBD1 (6 bases). The V gene's germline CDR1 is LNHDA and CDR2 SQIVND (reference sequence). Trimming pared 5 bases from V and 0 bases from J, leaving 16 bases between. The CDR3 contains 16 residues. CDR3 in DNA: TGTGCCAGTAGTGTCTGGACAGCGTCTTCTAACTATGGCTACACCTTC. This encodes CASSVWTASSNYGYTF.

V is TRBV2 and J is TRBJ2-5; no clear D. The CDR3 is made up of 14 amino acids. Germline CDR1 and CDR2: SNHLY and FYNNEI. V shed 7 bases and J shed 7 bases, with 19 bases lying between them. The CDR3 protein is CASTEVAGGGTQYF. The CDR3 DNA follows: TGTGCCAGCACAGAAGTGGCTGGCGGTGGGACCCAGTACTTC.

This chain connects TRBV4-3 to TRBJ2-7; no firm D call. Germline lookup yields CDR1 LGHNA and CDR2 YSLEER. V was clipped by 1 base and J by 4 bases, with 8 bases between them. The length of the CDR3 is 13 residues. CDR3 coding DNA: TGCGCCAGCAGCCAAGGGGTAGCATACGAGCAGTACTTC. Amino acid sequence: CASSQGVAYEQYF.

The chain joins TRBV29-1 to TRBJ2-7; the D gene is possibly TRBD1 (6 bases). V was pared by 5 bases and J by 3 bases, with 11 bases between. Per germline, CDR1 SQVTM and CDR2 ANQGSEA. The CDR3 has 12 residues. The CDR3 spells CSVWTADYEQYF. The CDR3 DNA reads as TGCAGCGTTTGGACAGCAGACTACGAGCAGTACTTC.

This chain connects TRBV4-1 to TRBJ1-3, with D perhaps TRBD1 (5 bases). The length of the CDR3 is 16 residues. Germline-derived CDR1 and CDR2 are MGHRA and YSYEKL. The ends were cut back, 4 bases at V and 4 bases at J, with 17 bases in the middle. The CDR3 sequence is CASSPEGLSLGNTIYF. For the CDR3, the DNA is TGCGCCAGCAGCCCCGAGGGACTTTCTCTGGGAAACACCATATATTTT.

The J gene is TRBJ1-1, the V gene TRBV11-2; 7 bases are shared with TRBD1. The V and J ends lost 6 bases and 3 bases, in that order; junction bases with no gene match: 7. This CDR3 is 14 amino acids long. Looked up from germline, CDR1 is SGHAT and CDR2 is FQNNGV. The CDR3 DNA is TGTGCCAGCAGTAAGACAGGGACGGACACTGAAGCTTTCTTT. It encodes CASSKTGTDTEAFF.

The chain links TRBV19 to TRBJ2-3; D ambiguous. The CDR3 contains 13 residues. Germline V gives CDR1 LNHDA, CDR2 SQIVND (reference sequence). V was cut by 2 bases and J by 3 bases, with 6 bases left in between. The DNA for the CDR3 is TGTGCCAGTAGTATAATGCTAACAGATACGCAGTATTTT. Its protein product is CASSIMLTDTQYF.

The chain recombines TRBV11-2 with TRBJ1-4; 8 bases fit TRBD1. The CDR3 covers 17 residues. V was clipped by 1 base and J by 2 bases; unmatched bases: 6. Germline assignment: CDR1 SGHAT and CDR2 FQNNGV. DNA for the CDR3: TGTGCCAGCAGCTTAGGCAGGGGGCGCGAGACTAATGAAAAACTGTTTTTT. It codes for CASSLGRGRETNEKLFF. Full variable domain (remainder filled in from reference TRBV11-2 and TRBJ1-4): EAGVAQSPRYKIIEKRQSVAFWCNPISGHATLYWYQQILGQGPKLLIQFQNNGVVDDSQLPKDRFSAERLKGVDSTLKIQPAKLEDSAVYLCASSLGRGRETNEKLFFGSGTQLSVL.

This chain links TRBV7-2 with TRBJ2-5, with TRBD1 as a possible D gene (6 bases). The germline CDR1 and CDR2 sequences are SGHTA and FQGNSA. This CDR3 region has 13 residues. V dropped 2 bases and J dropped 4 bases, with 8 bases sitting between them. The CDR3 region is CASSLRTVETQYF. In DNA, the CDR3 is TGTGCCAGCAGCTTACGGACAGTAGAGACCCAGTACTTC.